Below, 14 T cell receptor beta chains from the same sample are listed, as sequenced in a study of T cell responses to AZD1222 COVID-19 vaccine. The assay was immunoSEQ multiplex PCR, and TCRdb's table has in-frame clones only and misses some. The repertoire holds around 120,000 clones, with around 83% as singletons. The sample here was peripheral blood, taken 28 days after the second AZD1222 dose. The receptor source for this set is an adult who received the AZD1222 COVID-19 vaccine.

The table lists this clone with a count of one. The chain uses TRBV6-5 and TRBJ2-2; D uncertain. This CDR3 is 11 amino acids long. V shed 4 bases and J shed 6 bases, with 3 bases lying between them. Germline CDR1 and CDR2: MNHEY and SVGAGI. The CDR3 DNA sequence: TGTGCCAGCAGTTCTCCCGGGGAGCTGTTTTTT. Protein: CASSSPGELFF.

The rearrangement joins TRBV7-9 to TRBJ1-2, with TRBD1 as a possible D gene (5 bases). The germline gives CDR1 SEHNR, CDR2 FQNEAQ (reference sequence). CDR3 length: 12 amino acids. Deletions cut 1 base from V and 6 bases from J, with 6 bases between. The CDR3 nucleotides read TGTGCCAGCAGCTTAGGGGGGAATGGCTACACCTTC. Translation: CASSLGGNGYTF.

This clone came up a few times. Other DNA sequences within the sample encode an identical CDR3. The genes are TRBV28 and TRBJ2-3; D possibly corresponds to TRBD2 (6 bases). CDR3 length equals 14 residues. The V gene's germline CDR1 is MDHEN and CDR2 SYDVKM. V lost 3 bases, J lost 3 bases, and 10 bases lay in between. CDR3 protein: CASSFLSGTDTQYF. CDR3 bases: TGTGCCAGCAGTTTTTTGAGCGGGACAGATACGCAGTATTTT.

V gene TRBV19 combines with J gene TRBJ2-7; 8 bases match TRBD2. The CDR3 runs to 15 residues. In germline, CDR1 is LNHDA, CDR2 SQIVND (reference sequence). V gave up 11 bases and J gave up 0 bases; unmatched junction bases: 12. The CDR3 DNA follows: TGTGCCGTCTCAAGAACCGGGGGGGACTCCTACGAGCAGTACTTC. Translated, it gives CAVSRTGGDSYEQYF.

This clone was counted between two and nine times. This rearrangement joins TRBV19 to TRBJ1-5, with no clear D. The CDR3 contains 15 residues. V dropped 10 bases and J dropped 3 bases, with 19 bases sitting between them. Germline values: CDR1 LNHDA, CDR2 SQIVND (reference sequence). The CDR3 protein is CATSLPPLFNQPQHF. Written as DNA, the CDR3 is TGTGCCACCAGTTTACCTCCACTATTCAATCAGCCCCAGCATTTT.

The rearrangement uses TRBV29-1 and TRBJ1-2; D uncertain. The CDR3 consists of 11 residues. From germline, CDR1 is SQVTM and CDR2 ANQGSEA. V gave up 6 bases and J gave up 7 bases, with 12 bases separating them. The CDR3: CSVRVAGGYTF. The DNA of the CDR3 is TGCAGCGTGAGGGTTGCGGGTGGCTACACCTTC.

This clone has just a few counts. The V call is TRBV25-1, the J call TRBJ1-3; possible D gene TRBD1, 6 bases. The CDR3 sequence is 16 residues long. V gave up 0 bases and J gave up 0 bases, with 9 bases separating them. Germline loops: CDR1 MGHDK, CDR2 SYGVNS. Here the CDR3 reads CASSEYGQRSGNTIYF. Written as DNA, the CDR3 is TGTGCCAGCAGTGAATATGGACAGCGCTCTGGAAACACCATATATTTT.

This sequence joins TRBV9 and TRBJ1-5; D ambiguous. V lost 0 bases and J lost 7, with 11 bases in between. The germline CDR1 and CDR2 sequences are SGDLS and YYNGEE. The CDR3 has 14 residues. The CDR3 bases are TGTGCCAGCAGCGTAGGGCCAGGATTCCAGCCCCAGCATTTT. Translation gives CASSVGPGFQPQHF.

V gene TRBV7-6 combines with J gene TRBJ1-1; D not resolved. In germline, CDR1 is SGHVS, CDR2 FNYEAQ. Deletions cut 2 bases from V and 7 bases from J, with 8 bases between. The CDR3 consists of 12 residues. The chain's CDR3 is CASSLPPDEAFF. The CDR3, as DNA: TGTGCCAGCAGCTTACCTCCCGATGAAGCTTTCTTT.

This clone is a singleton in its sample. The chain uses TRBV7-3 and TRBJ2-1; possibly TRBD1 for D (6 bases). Per the germline V gene, CDR1 is SGHTA and CDR2 is FQGTGA. The CDR3 has 15 amino acids. V was pared by 4 bases and J by 3 bases, with 13 bases between. CDR3 DNA sequence: TGTGCCAGCAGCTCGGGACATCCAGACTACAATGAGCAGTTCTTC. Residues: CASSSGHPDYNEQFF.

The chain couples TRBV6-6 to TRBJ1-5; D gene uncertain. Germline loops: CDR1 MNHNY, CDR2 SVGAGI (reference sequence). The CDR3 has 15 residues. V was cut by 4 bases and J by 0 bases, with 10 bases left in between. CDR3 sequence: CASSFSVGSNQPQHF. The CDR3 DNA follows: TGTGCCAGCAGTTTTTCAGTGGGTAGCAATCAGCCCCAGCATTTT.

The genes are TRBV19 and TRBJ1-6, with D unclear. From germline, CDR1 is LNHDA and CDR2 SQIVND (reference sequence). V was clipped by 3 bases and J by 5 bases, with 8 bases between them. CDR3 length: 14 residues. CDR3 region: CASSILADNSPLHF. As DNA, the CDR3 is TGTGCCAGTAGTATTTTGGCAGATAATTCACCCCTCCACTTT. The whole variable domain, remainder taken from reference TRBV19 and TRBJ1-6, is DGGITQSPKYLFRKEGQNVTLSCEQNLNHDAMYWYRQDPGQGLRLIYYSQIVNDFQKGDIAEGYSVSREKKESFPLTVTSAQKNPTAFYLCASSILADNSPLHFGNGTRLTVT.

This clone was seen a few times. The chain links TRBV12-3 or TRBV12-4 to TRBJ2-1; maybe TRBD1 (6 bases). The ends were cut back, 6 bases at V and 5 bases at J, with 11 bases in the middle. The CDR3 is 13 residues long. CDR3 residues: CASSTGGNNEQFF. The CDR3 coding sequence is TGTGCCAGCAGCACTGGGGGCAACAATGAGCAGTTCTTC.

CDR3 loop: CASSFTDRGWEKLFF. CDR3 sequence (DNA): TGTGCCAGCAGCTTTACGGATCGGGGTTGGGAAAAACTGTTTTTT. The chain combines TRBV7-9 with TRBJ1-4; no definite D call. This CDR3 region has 15 residues. Germline CDR1 is SEHNR and CDR2 is FQNEAQ (reference sequence). The V end was cut by 3 bases, the J end by 8 bases, with 16 bases between.